The rows below give T cell receptor beta chains drawn from one sample of a study. TCRdb ran MiXCR on the 5' RACE reads and lists one entry per CDR3 protein. The sample lists about 59,000 distinct CDR3 sequences, around 20% occurring once. Material for sequencing was tumor-infiltrating Tregs sorted from the breast tumor. These receptors all come from a female donor with breast cancer. Both conserved end residues are part of each CDR3. The D gene is left open where the match is weak. Clone size is not always given. Where it is, it says once, few, many or a class for expanded clones.

TRBV12-3/TRBV12-4	TRBJ1-4	-	few	TGTGCCAGCAGTTCACAGGGATTCGGTGAAAAACTGTTTTTT	CASSSQGFGEKLFF
TRBV28	TRBJ1-2	-	-	TGTGCCAGCAGTCCCCGCCAGTACGGCTACACCTTC	CASSPRQYGYTF
TRBV12-3/TRBV12-4	TRBJ1-5	-	-	TGTGCCAGCAGTTACGGAGGGAACAGAGGATCGCAGCCCCAGCATTTT	CASSYGGNRGSQPQHF
TRBV4-1	TRBJ1-2	TRBD1	few	TGCGCCAGCAGCGAGGGACAGGGGAAACTCTATGGCTACACCTTC	CASSEGQGKLYGYTF
TRBV5-1	TRBJ2-5	TRBD2	-	TGCGCCAGCAGAAGGACTAGCGAAGCGGAGACCCAGTACTTC	CASRRTSEAETQYF
TRBV7-2	TRBJ2-1	-	-	TGTGCCAGCAGCTTAGCCGGAGTTTCCTACAGTGAGCAGTTCTTC	CASSLAGVSYSEQFF
TRBV5-1	TRBJ2-1	TRBD2	few	TGCGCCAGCAGCCTCAGCGGGACCTCCTACAATGAGCAGTTCTTC	CASSLSGTSYNEQFF
TRBV3-1	TRBJ1-6	-	-	TGTGCCAGCAGCCAAGATCTGCCGAGCTCCTATAATTCACCCCTCCACTTT	CASSQDLPSSYNSPLHF
TRBV24-1	TRBJ1-1	-	-	TGTGCCACCAACAATGAACGGGCCCGGGAGACTGAAGCTTTCTTT	CATNNERARETEAFF
TRBV20-1	TRBJ2-7	TRBD1	-	TGCAGTGCCCCGGGACAGGGCGCCTACGAGCAGTACTTC	CSAPGQGAYEQYF
TRBV7-8	TRBJ2-3	-	many	TGTGCCAGCAACAAATTCACAGATACGCAGTATTTT	CASNKFTDTQYF
TRBV15	TRBJ2-3	TRBD2	many	TGTGCCACCAGCAGATCCCCCAGCGGGAGGGCCGATACGCAGTATTTT	CATSRSPSGRADTQYF
TRBV12-3/TRBV12-4	TRBJ2-1	-	few	TGTGCCAGCAGGCTGACAGAAAAGCAGTTCTTC	CASRLTEKQFF
TRBV20-1	TRBJ2-2	-	-	TGCAGTGCGGGGAGACTGGACGGGGAGCTGTTTTTT	CSAGRLDGELFF
TRBV12-3/TRBV12-4	TRBJ1-2	TRBD1	few	TGTGCCAGCCGCCCTTCGACAGGGGGTGGCTACACCTTC	CASRPSTGGGYTF
TRBV7-2	TRBJ1-1	-	many	TGTGCCAGCAGCCTAACGACAAACACTGAAGCTTTCTTT	CASSLTTNTEAFF
TRBV11-2	TRBJ2-7	-	-	TGTGCCAGCAGCGCCGGGATCACTCGGGACGAGCAGTACTTC	CASSAGITRDEQYF
TRBV20-1	TRBJ2-3	TRBD2	many	TGCAGTGCTACCGGACTAGATCACACAGATACGCAGTATTTT	CSATGLDHTDTQYF
TRBV20-1	TRBJ1-5	TRBD1	many	TGCAGTGCAAGACAGGGGGCAAGCAATCAGCCCCAGCATTTT	CSARQGASNQPQHF
TRBV20-1	TRBJ2-3	TRBD1	few	TGCAGTGCCACCCCCGGGACAGGGTACACAGATACGCAGTATTTT	CSATPGTGYTDTQYF
TRBV24-1	TRBJ1-4	-	few	TGTGCCACCAGTGGTAGTACTAATGAAAAACTGTTTTTT	CATSGSTNEKLFF
TRBV11-2	TRBJ1-1	TRBD1	few	TGTGCCAGCAGCTTAGTTTTAGGGGGCGGAATAGGGACTGAAGCTTTCTTT	CASSLVLGGGIGTEAFF
TRBV28	TRBJ2-3	-	few	TGTGCCAGCAGTACCATCACAGATACGCAGTATTTT	CASSTITDTQYF
TRBV6-2/TRBV6-3	TRBJ1-1	-	few	TGTGCCAGCATTCGGGACGGAAACACTGAAGCTTTCTTT	CASIRDGNTEAFF
TRBV20-1	TRBJ2-1	TRBD2	-	TGCAGTGCTAGATCCACTAGCGGGAGGGTAAATGAGCAGTTCTTC	CSARSTSGRVNEQFF
TRBV12-3/TRBV12-4	TRBJ2-5	-	many	TGTGCCAGCGGGGTCCAAGAGACCCAGTACTTC	CASGVQETQYF
TRBV20-1	TRBJ1-2	TRBD1	many	TGCAGTGCTAGAGATCGGACAGGGGGTCTTTATGGCTACACCTTC	CSARDRTGGLYGYTF
TRBV5-6	TRBJ1-2	TRBD1	many	TGTGCCAGCAGCTTGGGAAGGGGGCTCGGCTACACCTTC	CASSLGRGLGYTF
TRBV11-2	TRBJ2-6	-	few	TGTGCCAGCAGCTTAGATTGGGGTAGCTCTGGGGCCAACGTCCTGACTTTC	CASSLDWGSSGANVLTF
TRBV5-1	TRBJ1-6	-	-	TGCGCCAGCAGCTTGGTATACGGAGAACCCCTCCACTTT	CASSLVYGEPLHF
TRBV29-1	TRBJ1-2	-	many	TGCAGCGTTGAAGATCGAGGGAACTATGGCTACACCTTC	CSVEDRGNYGYTF